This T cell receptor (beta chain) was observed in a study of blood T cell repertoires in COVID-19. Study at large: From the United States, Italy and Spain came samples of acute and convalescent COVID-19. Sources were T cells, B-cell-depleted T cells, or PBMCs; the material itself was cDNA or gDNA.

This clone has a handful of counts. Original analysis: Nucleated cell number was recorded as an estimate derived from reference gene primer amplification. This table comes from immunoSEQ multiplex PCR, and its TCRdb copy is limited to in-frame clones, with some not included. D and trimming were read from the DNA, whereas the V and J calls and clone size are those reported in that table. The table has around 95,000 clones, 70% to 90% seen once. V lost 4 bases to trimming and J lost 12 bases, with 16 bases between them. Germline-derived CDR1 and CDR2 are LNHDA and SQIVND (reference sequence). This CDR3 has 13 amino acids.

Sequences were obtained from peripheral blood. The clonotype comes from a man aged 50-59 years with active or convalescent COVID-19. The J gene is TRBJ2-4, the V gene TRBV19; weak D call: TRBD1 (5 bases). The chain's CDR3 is CASSTSDRMTQYF. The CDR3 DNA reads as TGTGCCAGTAGTACCTCTGACAGAATGACTCAGTACTTC.